Reported below is one T cell receptor (beta chain). The antigen is not known. The sample originates from a study of OX40 agonist ivuxolimab in advanced cancers. Overall study context: In this cohort, patients received ivuxolimab, an agonistic anti-OX40 (CD134) antibody. Partial responses were achieved by three patients, one with hepatocellular carcinoma and two with cutaneous melanoma. General study results and limits: Researchers did not establish what antigens the expanded peripheral T cells target. Partial responders at 0.1-3.0 mg/kg had among the lowest clonal expansion.

Per the germline V gene, CDR1 is SGDLS and CDR2 is YYNGEE. The CDR3 is made up of 14 amino acids. V lost 4 bases and J lost 1; bases outside the gene matches: 3. Clones were read by immunoSEQ multiplex PCR, and TCRdb kept only the in-frame ones, dropping some. This sample has approximately 37,000 clones, with about 80% found just once. The clonotype was recovered from an adult with an advanced solid tumor such as melanoma, head and neck, liver or kidney cancer. This chain links TRBV9 with TRBJ2-3, with 7 bases fitting TRBD2. Specimen: CD4+ or CD8+ T cells sorted from blood, collected in a trial of the OX40 agonist ivuxolimab. The CDR3 sequence is CASSYSGGTDTQYF. CDR3 DNA: TGTGCCAGCAGCTACAGCGGGGGCACAGATACGCAGTATTTT. Together with reference TRBV9 and TRBJ2-3, the CDR3 gives the full variable domain: DSGVTQTPKHLITATGQRVTLRCSPRSGDLSVYWYQQSLDQGLQFLIQYYNGEERAKGNILERFSAQQFPDLHSELNLSSLELGDSALYFCASSYSGGTDTQYFGPGTRLTVL.